Presented here are 28 T cell receptor beta chains from one specimen sequenced in a study of blood T cell repertoires in COVID-19. Assay: immunoSEQ multiplex PCR; the TCRdb copy retains only in-frame clones and omits some. The table records roughly 180,000 clones, roughly 80% of them present only once. Material: PBMCs or T cells enriched from blood (not recorded which). Source of these receptors: a woman aged 45-60 years who had recovered from COVID-19.

The chain is built from TRBV19 and TRBJ1-2, with TRBD1 matching 8 bases. Germline V CDR1 and CDR2: LNHDA, SQIVND (reference sequence). V trimming: 6 bases; J trimming: 5 bases; junction bases outside the gene matches: 11. CDR3 length: 15 amino acids. CDR3 coding DNA: TGTGCCAGTAGGAGATCCGGGACAGGCGGATATGGCTACACCTTC. The encoded protein is CASRRSGTGGYGYTF.

The rearrangement uses TRBV7-8 and TRBJ1-2; 8 bases align to TRBD1. Germline V gives CDR1 SGHVS, CDR2 FQNEAQ. V dropped 5 bases and J dropped 12; count of bases not matched to a gene: 14. This CDR3 spans 14 amino acids. The CDR3 loop reads CASSLSSDRGRDTF. The CDR3 DNA is TGTGCCAGCAGCCTTAGTTCCGACAGGGGTCGCGACACCTTC.

The J gene is TRBJ1-2, the V gene TRBV28, with TRBD1 as a possible D gene (5 bases). This CDR3 contains 13 residues. Trimming left V 6 bases short and J 6 bases short, with 14 bases between. From germline, CDR1 is MDHEN and CDR2 SYDVKM. DNA of the CDR3: TGTGCCAGCAGGCGATGGGGGGAGGATGGCTACACCTTC. Translated: CASRRWGEDGYTF.

This clone was seen a handful of times. This sequence joins TRBV5-8 and TRBJ1-2; D is uncertain. Germline CDR1 reads SGHTS; CDR2 reads YDEGEE. The CDR3 contains 13 residues. V was pared by 0 bases and J by 5 bases, with 8 bases between. The CDR3 spells CASSLGNRYGYTF. CDR3 nucleotides: TGTGCCAGCAGCTTGGGTAATCGGTATGGCTACACCTTC.

This clone was seen a few times. The rearrangement uses TRBV5-1 and TRBJ1-2; 8 bases agree with TRBD1. After removal of 0 bases from V and 6 bases from J, the junction contained 10 bases not matched to a gene. CDR3 length equals 16 residues. CDR1 and CDR2 (germline): SGHRS, YFSETQ. DNA of the CDR3: TGCGCCAGCAGCTTGGCCCTCGACAGGGGATTAGATGGCTACACCTTC. This encodes CASSLALDRGLDGYTF. The full variable domain, its missing parts supplied by reference TRBV5-1 and TRBJ1-2, is KAGVTQTPRYLIKTRGQQVTLSCSPISGHRSVSWYQQTPGQGLQFLFEYFSETQRNKGNFPGRFSGRQFSNSRSEMNVSTLELGDSALYLCASSLALDRGLDGYTFGSGTRLTVV.

This sequence joins TRBV19 and TRBJ1-5; no clear D. The germline CDR1 and CDR2 sequences are LNHDA and SQIVND (reference sequence). V was pared by 7 bases and J by 0 bases, with 7 bases between. CDR3 length: 13 amino acids. CDR3 in amino acids: CASKVSSNQPQHF. The CDR3 DNA reads as TGTGCCAGTAAAGTTAGTAGCAATCAGCCCCAGCATTTT.

The V and J genes are TRBV19 and TRBJ1-5, with 7 bases matching TRBD1. The ends lost 5 bases at V and 3 bases at J; junction bases unmatched: 7. The germline CDR1 and CDR2 sequences are LNHDA and SQIVND (reference sequence). The CDR3 is 15 residues long. The CDR3, as DNA: TGTGCCAGTAGTTCGGACAGGATGAACAATCAGCCCCAGCATTTT. As protein: CASSSDRMNNQPQHF.

The chain combines TRBV27 with TRBJ2-3; 7 bases fit TRBD1. This CDR3 region has 17 residues. Germline CDR1 is MNHEY and CDR2 is SMNVEV (reference sequence). The V segment lost 1 base and the J segment 3 bases; nucleotides outside the gene matches: 10. The CDR3: CASSLWGRDRATDTQYF. The CDR3 DNA follows: TGTGCCAGCAGTTTATGGGGCCGCGACAGGGCTACAGATACGCAGTATTTT.

This clone has just a few counts. The rearrangement links TRBV13 to TRBJ2-1; D is perhaps TRBD1 (5 bases). V was shortened by 5 bases and J by 15 bases, with 14 bases between the two germline ends. The CDR3 is 11 residues long. The germline CDR1 and CDR2 sequences are PRHDT and FYEKMQ (reference sequence). CDR3 in DNA: TGTGCCAGCAGCATACTCAGGGTGGCGTTCTTC. Translated, it gives CASSILRVAFF.

The genes are TRBV5-5 and TRBJ1-1; 7 bases line up with TRBD1. CDR3 size: 16 residues. Germline V gene sequence: CDR1 SGHKS, CDR2 YYEKEE (reference sequence). Trimming cost V 5 bases and J 4 bases; bases outside gene matches: 14. In DNA, the CDR3 is TGTGCCAGCAGTCCCCCGGCGAGGGGGCAGGGCACTGAAGCTTTCTTT. Protein product: CASSPPARGQGTEAFF. The variable domain in full, completed from reference TRBV5-5 and TRBJ1-1, reads DAGVTQSPTHLIKTRGQQVTLRCSPISGHKSVSWYQQVLGQGPQFIFQYYEKEERGRGNFPDRFSARQFPNYSSELNVNALLLGDSALYLCASSPPARGQGTEAFFGQGTRLTVV.

This clone was counted a few times. The chain combines TRBV11-3 with TRBJ2-2, with 10 bases lining up with TRBD2. The CDR3 consists of 17 residues. V shed 4 bases and J 6 bases; nucleotides not matched to a gene: 11. The germline V gene encodes CDR1 SGHNT and CDR2 YENEEA. The CDR3 sequence: CASSYKRGGHVPGELFF. The CDR3 DNA is TGTGCCAGCAGCTATAAGCGGGGGGGCCACGTTCCCGGGGAGCTGTTTTTT. Full variable domain (missing parts from reference TRBV11-3 and TRBJ2-2): EAGVVQSPRYKIIEKKQPVAFWCNPISGHNTLYWYLQNLGQGPELLIRYENEEAVDDSQLPKDRFSAERLKGVDSTLKIQPAELGDSAVYLCASSYKRGGHVPGELFFGEGSRLTVL.

This clone was seen once. The J gene is TRBJ2-5, the V gene TRBV7-9, with D uncertain. This CDR3 contains 14 residues. Trimming shortened V by 3 bases and J by 5 bases, and 13 bases separated the two germline ends. The germline CDR1 and CDR2 sequences are SEHNR and FQNEAQ (reference sequence). CDR3 region: CASSFRPSGETQYF. In DNA form, the CDR3 reads TGTGCCAGCAGCTTTCGACCCTCCGGGGAGACCCAGTACTTC.

The chain carries TRBV28 and TRBJ2-5; D may be TRBD1 (6 bases). The CDR3 is 15 residues long. V was shortened by 7 bases and J by 5 bases, with 20 bases between the two germline ends. Germline V gene lookup returns CDR1 MDHEN and CDR2 SYDVKM. The CDR3 DNA reads as TGTGCCAGCAAACCGACAGGTCGGGAACTGGAGACCCAGTACTTC. Translation gives CASKPTGRELETQYF.

A word on this clone: One end of the junction is discordant with germline, which a read error may explain. This sequence joins TRBV19 and TRBJ1-5, with D possibly being TRBD1 (5 bases). Germline loops: CDR1 LNHDA, CDR2 SQIVND (reference sequence). The CDR3 contains 16 residues. The CDR3: CASSVERGTRNQPQHF. Written as DNA, the CDR3 is TGTGCCAGTAGTGTAGAAAGGGGTACGCGCAATCAGCCCCAGCATTTT.

This clone was observed a few times. Mismatch with germline at one junction end may stem from a read error. The chain employs TRBV29-1 and TRBJ1-5; D not certain. This CDR3 has 13 residues. CDR1 SQVTM and CDR2 ANQGSEA come from the germline V gene. This chain's CDR3 is CSVQEYSNQPQHF. The DNA of the CDR3 is TGCAGCGTTCAAGAGTATAGCAATCAGCCCCAGCATTTT. Full variable domain (outside the CDR3, taken from reference TRBV29-1 and TRBJ1-5): SAVISQKPSRDICQRGTSLTIQCQVDSQVTMMFWYRQQPGQSLTLIATANQGSEATYESGFVIDKFPISRPNLTFSTLTVSNMSPEDSSIYLCSVQEYSNQPQHFGDGTRLSIL.

The gene calls are TRBV30 and TRBJ1-2; no definite D call. The germline V gene has CDR1 GTSNPN and CDR2 SVGIG (reference sequence). Between the trimmed V and J ends, which lost 5 bases and 2 bases, there was a span of 6 bases. CDR3 length equals 11 residues. CDR3 DNA sequence: TGTGCCTGGCCGGGGAACTATGGCTACACCTTC. Translated, it gives CAWPGNYGYTF.

V gene TRBV12-3 or TRBV12-4 combines with J gene TRBJ2-2; D call uncertain. The CDR3 totals 13 residues. V dropped 7 bases and J dropped 6 bases, with 12 bases sitting between them. This CDR3 reads CASTVASSGELFF. The CDR3 DNA is TGTGCCAGCACCGTGGCTAGTTCCGGGGAGCTGTTTTTT.

V and J are TRBV11-2 and TRBJ1-1; D unresolved. This CDR3 has 14 residues. Germline CDR1 is SGHAT and CDR2 is FQNNGV. The V end was cut by 1 base, the J end by 1 base, with 7 bases between. The DNA for the CDR3 is TGTGCCAGCAGCTTAGCCCCAGGGAACACTGAAGCTTTCTTT. This sequence encodes CASSLAPGNTEAFF.

V usage is TRBV5-1 and J usage is TRBJ1-3; D remains unclear. From germline, CDR1 is SGHRS and CDR2 YFSETQ. The CDR3 is made up of 17 amino acids. Trimming pared 2 bases from V and 4 bases from J, leaving 19 bases between. The CDR3 here is CASSFGLLGPSGNTIYF. The CDR3 nucleotides read TGCGCCAGCAGCTTTGGGCTGTTGGGCCCGTCCGGAAACACCATATATTTT.

The rearrangement links TRBV5-1 to TRBJ1-1; 10 nucleotides line up with TRBD1. Germline values: CDR1 SGHRS, CDR2 YFSETQ. V lost 5 bases and J lost 1; bases outside the gene matches: 8. The CDR3 spans 16 residues. The CDR3 loop is CASREGTGAGNTEAFF. CDR3 in DNA: TGCGCCAGCAGGGAGGGGACAGGGGCTGGGAACACTGAAGCTTTCTTT.

The genes are TRBV3-1 (or the pseudogene TRBV3-2) and TRBJ2-3, with 10 positions matching TRBD2. This CDR3 has 16 residues. The junction had 5 bases not matched to a gene; V was cut back by 4 bases and J by 1 base. Germline CDR1 reads LGHDT; CDR2 reads YNNKEL (reference sequence). The DNA of the CDR3 is TGTGCCAGCAGCCGCCTAGCGGGGGCCCGCACAGATACGCAGTATTTT. Translating gives CASSRLAGARTDTQYF.

J is TRBJ1-1 and V is TRBV14; D is possibly TRBD1 (5 bases). The CDR3 is made up of 15 amino acids. Germline V CDR1 and CDR2: SGHDN, FVKESK. Between the trimmed V and J ends, which lost 3 bases and 4 bases, there was a span of 15 bases. The CDR3 spells CASSQNRLALTEAFF. The DNA of the CDR3 is TGTGCCAGCAGCCAGAACAGGTTGGCACTCACTGAAGCTTTCTTT.

This sequence joins TRBV30 and TRBJ2-6; 12 positions agree with TRBD2. J gave up 1 base and V 4 bases, and 2 bases lay outside the gene matches. Germline lookup yields CDR1 GTSNPN and CDR2 SVGIG (reference sequence). This CDR3 comprises 16 residues. The chain's CDR3 is CAWMGLAGSGANVLTF. The CDR3 DNA follows: TGTGCCTGGATGGGACTAGCGGGTTCTGGGGCCAACGTCCTGACTTTC.

The CDR3 DNA reads as TGTGCCAGCACCCTCAGGCCGGGGGGGGCCGAAGGTACCGGGGAGCTGTTTTTT. Protein sequence: CASTLRPGGAEGTGELFF. The chain recombines TRBV7-2 with TRBJ2-2, with 8 nucleotides matching TRBD2. The V gene's germline CDR1 is SGHTA and CDR2 FQGNSA. The V and J ends lost 7 bases and 5 bases, in that order; junction bases with no gene match: 18. The CDR3 is 18 amino acids. Full variable domain (remainder filled in from reference TRBV7-2 and TRBJ2-2): GAGVSQSPSNKVTEKGKDVELRCDPISGHTALYWYRQSLGQGLEFLIYFQGNSAPDKSGLPSDRFSAERTGGSVSTLTIQRTQQEDSAVYLCASTLRPGGAEGTGELFFGEGSRLTVL.

This clone was counted a single time. CDR3 residues: CASRQTGYRGYTF. The CDR3 DNA reads as TGTGCCAGCAGGCAAACAGGGTATAGGGGCTACACCTTC. This chain uses TRBV27 with TRBJ1-2, with D perhaps TRBD1 (6 bases). CDR1 and CDR2 (germline): MNHEY, SMNVEV (reference sequence). V dropped 6 bases and J dropped 8 bases, with 16 bases sitting between them. The CDR3 runs 13 residues.

The V gene is TRBV5-6, the J gene TRBJ2-5; TRBD1 might be the D (6 bases). CDR3 size: 14 residues. Germline V gene lookup returns CDR1 SGHDT and CDR2 YYEEEE. V was cut by 4 bases and J by 2 bases, with 12 bases left in between. DNA for the CDR3: TGTGCCAGCAGCCAGGGACATCCGCAAGAGACCCAGTACTTC. It encodes CASSQGHPQETQYF.

The chain links TRBV11-1 to TRBJ1-2; 7 bases are a match to TRBD1. The V gene end was trimmed by 5 bases and the J gene end by 9 bases; junction bases not matched to a gene: 6. The CDR3 is 12 residues long. CDR1 is SGHAT and CDR2 is FQDESV in the germline V gene (reference sequence). The CDR3 DNA is TGTGCCAGCAGCCCGACAGGGTTAAGCTACACCTTC. Its protein product is CASSPTGLSYTF. Using reference TRBV11-1 and TRBJ1-2 for the parts outside the CDR3, the full variable domain is EAEVAQSPRYKITEKSQAVAFWCDPISGHATLYWYRQILGQGPELLVQFQDESVVDDSQLPKDRFSAERLKGVDSTLKIQPAELGDSAMYLCASSPTGLSYTFGSGTRLTVV.

The genes are TRBV7-2 and TRBJ1-1; D uncertain. CDR3 size: 14 residues. Germline V gives CDR1 SGHTA, CDR2 FQGNSA. Trimming cost V 1 base and J 0 bases, with 6 bases left between them. DNA of the CDR3: TGTGCCAGCAGCTTAGTCGAGATGAACACTGAAGCTTTCTTT. Protein product: CASSLVEMNTEAFF.